This T cell receptor (beta chain) is from a study of tissue T cells after allogeneic stem cell transplantation. Turning to this clone: These gene names are mouse names.

Sequencing was performed with immunoSEQ multiplex PCR; in TCRdb, only in-frame clones are kept and a portion is missing. The sample lists about 2,500 clones; roughly 60% were seen once. The sample consisted of gut tissue. The sequence was collected from a female BALB/c mouse in good health. This strain has MHC haplotype H2-d.

CDR3 sequence reads: CASTRQGNTEVFF. The CDR3 DNA, read in part, is TGTGCCAGCACCCGACAGGGAAACACAGAAGTCTTC. This chain joins TRBV19 and TRBJ1-1; the match to TRBD1 covers 7 bases. The CDR3 end falls 1 residue outside the read, so it is completed with the germline J gene. The CDR3 length is 13 residues. Per germline, CDR1 FNHDT and CDR2 SITEND (reference sequence). With V trimmed by 6 bases and J by 1 base, 3 bases remained unmatched.